The clone carrying this T cell receptor beta chain was recorded many times. This specimen comes from a study of immune characterization of retroperitoneal liposarcoma. TCRdb itself ran the PCR reads through MiXCR, one entry per CDR3 protein. Found here are around 20,000 distinct CDR3 sequences, 35% to 40% of them singletons; the top ten hold roughly 7.3%. Trimming shortened V by 2 bases and J by 4 bases, and 8 bases separated the two germline ends. This CDR3 has 13 amino acids. The sample taken for sequencing was blood. This clonotype was sampled from a male donor with retroperitoneal liposarcoma. This chain links TRBV12-3 or TRBV12-4 with TRBJ2-5; D unresolved. CDR3 protein: CASSLRQLETQYF. CDR3 bases: TGTGCCAGCAGTTTAAGGCAGCTAGAGACCCAGTACTTC.